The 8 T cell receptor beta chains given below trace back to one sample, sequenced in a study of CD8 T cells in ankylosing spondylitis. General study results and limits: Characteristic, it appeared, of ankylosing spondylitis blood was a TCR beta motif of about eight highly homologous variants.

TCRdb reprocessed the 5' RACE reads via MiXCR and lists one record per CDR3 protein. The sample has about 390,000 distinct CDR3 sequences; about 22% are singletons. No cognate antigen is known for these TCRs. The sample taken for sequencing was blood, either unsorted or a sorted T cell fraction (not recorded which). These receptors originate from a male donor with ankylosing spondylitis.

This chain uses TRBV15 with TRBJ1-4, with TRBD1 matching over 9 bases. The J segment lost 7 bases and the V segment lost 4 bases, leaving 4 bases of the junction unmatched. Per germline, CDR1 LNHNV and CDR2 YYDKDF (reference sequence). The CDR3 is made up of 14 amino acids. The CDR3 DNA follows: TGTGCCACCAGCAAGGGACAGGGAGGTGAAAAACTGTTTTTT. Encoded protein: CATSKGQGGEKLFF. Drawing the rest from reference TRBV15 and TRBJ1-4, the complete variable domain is DAMVIQNPRYQVTQFGKPVTLSCSQTLNHNVMYWYQQKSSQAPKLLFHYYDKDFNNEADTPDNFQSRRPNTSFCFLDIRSPGLGDTAMYLCATSKGQGGEKLFFGSGTQLSVL.

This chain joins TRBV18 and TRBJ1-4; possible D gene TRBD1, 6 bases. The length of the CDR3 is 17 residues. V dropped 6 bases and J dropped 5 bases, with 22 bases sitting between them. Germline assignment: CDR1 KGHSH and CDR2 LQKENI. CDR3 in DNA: TGTGCCAGCTCGCCCAAAGCTACAGGGTACCTAAATGAAAAACTGTTTTTT. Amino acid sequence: CASSPKATGYLNEKLFF.

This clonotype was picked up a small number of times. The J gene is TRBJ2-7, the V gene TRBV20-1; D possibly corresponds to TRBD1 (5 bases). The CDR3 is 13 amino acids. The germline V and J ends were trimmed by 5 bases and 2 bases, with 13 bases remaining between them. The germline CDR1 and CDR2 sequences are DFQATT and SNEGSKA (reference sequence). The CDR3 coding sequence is TGCAGTGCTCGGGCTGACAGACCCTACGAGCAGTACTTC. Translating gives CSARADRPYEQYF.

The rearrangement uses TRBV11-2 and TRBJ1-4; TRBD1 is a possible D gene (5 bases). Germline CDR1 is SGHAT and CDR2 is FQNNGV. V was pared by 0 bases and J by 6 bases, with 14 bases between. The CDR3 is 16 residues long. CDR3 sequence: CASSLDSAGQHEKLFF. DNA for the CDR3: TGTGCCAGCAGCTTAGATTCGGCGGGGCAGCATGAAAAACTGTTTTTT.

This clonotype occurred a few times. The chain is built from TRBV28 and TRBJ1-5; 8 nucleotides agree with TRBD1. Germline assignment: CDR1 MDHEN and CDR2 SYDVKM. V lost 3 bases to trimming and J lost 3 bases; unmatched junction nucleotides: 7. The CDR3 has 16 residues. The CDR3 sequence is CASSLSGRGLNQPQHF. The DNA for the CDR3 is TGTGCCAGCAGTTTGTCGGGCAGGGGGCTCAATCAGCCCCAGCATTTT.

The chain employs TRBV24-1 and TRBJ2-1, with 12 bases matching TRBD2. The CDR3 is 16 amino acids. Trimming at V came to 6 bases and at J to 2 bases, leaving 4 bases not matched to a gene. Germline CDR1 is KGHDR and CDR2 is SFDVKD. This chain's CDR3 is CATSKTSGGTYNEQFF. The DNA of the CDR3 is TGTGCCACCAGTAAAACTAGCGGGGGGACCTACAATGAGCAGTTCTTC.

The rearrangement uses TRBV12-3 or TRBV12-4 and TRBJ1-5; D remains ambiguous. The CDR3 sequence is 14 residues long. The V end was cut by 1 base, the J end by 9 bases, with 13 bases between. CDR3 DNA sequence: TGTGCCAGCAGTTTAGATGGCGCCGTGGGGCCCCAGCATTTT. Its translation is CASSLDGAVGPQHF.

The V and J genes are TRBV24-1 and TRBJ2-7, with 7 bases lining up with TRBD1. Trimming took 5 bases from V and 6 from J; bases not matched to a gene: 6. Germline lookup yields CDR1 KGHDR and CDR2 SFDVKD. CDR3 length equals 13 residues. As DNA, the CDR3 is TGTGCCACCAGTGCCCAGACAGGGCGCGAGCAGTACTTC. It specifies CATSAQTGREQYF.